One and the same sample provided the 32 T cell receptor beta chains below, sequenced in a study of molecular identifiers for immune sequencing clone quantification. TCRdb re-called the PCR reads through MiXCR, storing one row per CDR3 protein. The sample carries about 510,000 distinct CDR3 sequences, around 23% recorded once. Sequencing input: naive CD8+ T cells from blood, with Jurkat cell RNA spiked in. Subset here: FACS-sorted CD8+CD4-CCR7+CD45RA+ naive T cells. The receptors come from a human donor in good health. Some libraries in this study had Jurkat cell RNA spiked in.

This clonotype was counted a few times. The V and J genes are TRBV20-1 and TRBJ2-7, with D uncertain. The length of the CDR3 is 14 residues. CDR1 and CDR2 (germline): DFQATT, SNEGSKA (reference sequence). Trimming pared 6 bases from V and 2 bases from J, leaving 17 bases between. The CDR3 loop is CSATPRRYAYEQYF. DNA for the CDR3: TGCAGTGCCACCCCAAGACGGTATGCCTACGAGCAGTACTTC.

The DNA of the CDR3 is TGTGCCAGTAGTGTCGCCTCCAGAGGGACCAATCAGCCCCAGCATTTT. Encoded protein: CASSVASRGTNQPQHF. V is TRBV19 and J is TRBJ1-5; tentatively, D is TRBD1 (5 bases). Trimming shortened V by 5 bases and J by 3 bases, and 17 bases separated the two germline ends. The CDR3 covers 16 residues. Germline loops: CDR1 LNHDA, CDR2 SQIVND (reference sequence).

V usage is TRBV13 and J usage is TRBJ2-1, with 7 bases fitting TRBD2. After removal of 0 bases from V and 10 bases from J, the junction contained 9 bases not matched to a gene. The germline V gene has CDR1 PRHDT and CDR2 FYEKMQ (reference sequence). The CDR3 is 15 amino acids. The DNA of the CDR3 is TGTGCCAGCAGCTTAGGGACTAGCAGCTTTTGGGAGCAGTTCTTC. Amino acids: CASSLGTSSFWEQFF. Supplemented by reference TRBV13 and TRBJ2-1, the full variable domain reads AAGVIQSPRHLIKEKRETATLKCYPIPRHDTVYWYQQGPGQDPQFLISFYEKMQSDKGSIPDRFSAQQFSDYHSELNMSSLELGDSALYFCASSLGTSSFWEQFFGPGTRLTVL.

CDR3 residues: CASSRENEAGGTDTQYF. DNA for the CDR3: TGTGCCAGCAGCCGGGAAAACGAGGCAGGGGGCACAGATACGCAGTATTTT. V is TRBV13 and J is TRBJ2-3, with D perhaps matching TRBD1 (6 bases). CDR1 and CDR2 from the germline V gene are PRHDT and FYEKMQ (reference sequence). Trimming took 5 bases from V and 1 from J, leaving 19 bases between them. The CDR3 runs to 17 residues.

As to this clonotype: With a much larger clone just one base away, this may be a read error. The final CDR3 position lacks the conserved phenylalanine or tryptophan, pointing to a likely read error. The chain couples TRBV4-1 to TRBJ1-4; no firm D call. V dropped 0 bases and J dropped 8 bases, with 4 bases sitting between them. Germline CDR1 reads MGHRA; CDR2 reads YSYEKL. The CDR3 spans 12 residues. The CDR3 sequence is CASSQEQEKLFS. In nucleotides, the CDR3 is TGCGCCAGCAGCCAAGAGCAGGAAAAACTGTTTTCT.

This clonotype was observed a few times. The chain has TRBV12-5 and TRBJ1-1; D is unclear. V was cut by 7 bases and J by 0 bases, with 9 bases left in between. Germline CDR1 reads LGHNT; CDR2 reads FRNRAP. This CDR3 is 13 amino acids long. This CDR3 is CASVGSMNTEAFF. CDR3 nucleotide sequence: TGTGCTAGTGTCGGGTCCATGAACACTGAAGCTTTCTTT.

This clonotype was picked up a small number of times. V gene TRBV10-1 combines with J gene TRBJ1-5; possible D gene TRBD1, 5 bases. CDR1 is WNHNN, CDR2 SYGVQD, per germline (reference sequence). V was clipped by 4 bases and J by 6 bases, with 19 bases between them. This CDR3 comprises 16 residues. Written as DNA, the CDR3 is TGCGCCAGCAGTGCCGCCGGGACGGGGGTGCCTCAGCCCCAGCATTTT. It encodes CASSAAGTGVPQPQHF.

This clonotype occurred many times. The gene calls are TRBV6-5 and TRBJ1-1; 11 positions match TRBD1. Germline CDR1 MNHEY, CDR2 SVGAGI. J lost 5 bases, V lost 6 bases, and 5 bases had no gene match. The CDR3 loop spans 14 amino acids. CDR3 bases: TGTGCCAGCAGCCCCGGACAGGGGGCTACTGAAGCTTTCTTT. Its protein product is CASSPGQGATEAFF.

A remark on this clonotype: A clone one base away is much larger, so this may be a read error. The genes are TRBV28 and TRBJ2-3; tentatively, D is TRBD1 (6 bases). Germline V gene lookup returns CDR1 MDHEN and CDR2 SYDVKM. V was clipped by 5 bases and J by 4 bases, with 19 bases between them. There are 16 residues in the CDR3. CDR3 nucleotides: TGTGCCAGCAGTACGCTGGACAGACGAAACTCAGATACGCAGTATTTT. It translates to CASSTLDRRNSDTQYF.

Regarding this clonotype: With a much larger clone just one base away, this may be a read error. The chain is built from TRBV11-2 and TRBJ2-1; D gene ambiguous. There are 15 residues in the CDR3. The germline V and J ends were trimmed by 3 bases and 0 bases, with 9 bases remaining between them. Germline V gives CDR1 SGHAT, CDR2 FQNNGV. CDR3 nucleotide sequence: TGTGCCAGCAGCTTCAGCAGGAGCTCCTACAATGAGCAGTTCTTC. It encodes CASSFSRSSYNEQFF.

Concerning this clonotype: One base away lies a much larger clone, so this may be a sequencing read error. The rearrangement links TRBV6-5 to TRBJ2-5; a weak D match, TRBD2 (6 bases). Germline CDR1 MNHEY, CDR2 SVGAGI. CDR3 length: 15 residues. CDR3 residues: CASSPRLGFRETHYF. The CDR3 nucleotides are TGTGCCAGCAGCCCCCGACTAGGGTTCAGAGAGACCCACTACTTC.

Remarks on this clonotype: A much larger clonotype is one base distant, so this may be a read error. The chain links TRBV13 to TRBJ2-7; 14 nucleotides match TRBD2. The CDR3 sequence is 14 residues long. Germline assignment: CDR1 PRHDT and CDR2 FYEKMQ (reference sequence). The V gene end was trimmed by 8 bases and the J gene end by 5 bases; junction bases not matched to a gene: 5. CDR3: CASGLGLAGDEQYF. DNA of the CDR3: TGTGCCAGCGGCCTGGGACTAGCGGGAGACGAGCAGTACTTC.

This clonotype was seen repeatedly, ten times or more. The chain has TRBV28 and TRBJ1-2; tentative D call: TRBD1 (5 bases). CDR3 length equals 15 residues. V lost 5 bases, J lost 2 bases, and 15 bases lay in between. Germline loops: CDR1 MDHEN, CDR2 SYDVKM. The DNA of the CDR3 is TGTGCCAGCAGTCCGACGACAGCCTCAAACTATGGCTACACCTTC. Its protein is CASSPTTASNYGYTF.

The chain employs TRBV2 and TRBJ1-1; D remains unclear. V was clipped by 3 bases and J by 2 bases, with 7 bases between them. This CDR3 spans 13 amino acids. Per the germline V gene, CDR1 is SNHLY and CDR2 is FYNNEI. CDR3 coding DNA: TGTGCCAGCAGTGAGTGGAGAAACACTGAAGCTTTCTTT. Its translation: CASSEWRNTEAFF.

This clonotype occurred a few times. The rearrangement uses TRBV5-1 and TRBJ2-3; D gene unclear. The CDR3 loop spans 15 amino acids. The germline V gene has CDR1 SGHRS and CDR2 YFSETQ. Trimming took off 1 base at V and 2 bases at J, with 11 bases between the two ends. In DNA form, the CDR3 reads TGCGCCAGCAGCTTGTTTGGCAGCCACACAGATACGCAGTATTTT. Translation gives CASSLFGSHTDTQYF.

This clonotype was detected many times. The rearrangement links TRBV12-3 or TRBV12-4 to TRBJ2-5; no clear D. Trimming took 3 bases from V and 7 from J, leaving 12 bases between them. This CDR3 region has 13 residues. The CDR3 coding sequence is TGTGCCAGCAGTTTGTTCGACCCGGGGACCCAGTACTTC. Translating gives CASSLFDPGTQYF.

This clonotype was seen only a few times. This CDR3 is CASSYPGETAEQFF. The CDR3 bases are TGTGCCAGCAGTTACCCAGGGGAGACGGCTGAGCAGTTCTTC. The V gene is TRBV6-5, the J gene TRBJ2-1, with a tentative D call TRBD1 (6 bases). CDR3 length equals 14 residues. CDR1 and CDR2 (germline): MNHEY, SVGAGI. V was cut by 2 bases and J by 9 bases, with 14 bases left in between.

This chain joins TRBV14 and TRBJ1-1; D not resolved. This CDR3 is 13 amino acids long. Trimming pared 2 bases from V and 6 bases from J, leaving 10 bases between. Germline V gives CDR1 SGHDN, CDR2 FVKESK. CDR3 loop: CASSQFKRAEAFF. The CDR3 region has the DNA TGTGCCAGCAGCCAATTCAAACGGGCTGAAGCTTTCTTT. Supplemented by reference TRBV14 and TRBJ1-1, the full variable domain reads EAGVTQFPSHSVIEKGQTVTLRCDPISGHDNLYWYRRVMGKEIKFLLHFVKESKQDESGMPNNRFLAERTGGTYSTLKVQPAELEDSGVYFCASSQFKRAEAFFGQGTRLTVV.

The CDR3 DNA follows: TGCGCCAGCAGCGGACGGGCAACCGAGATCCTCTCTGGGGCCAACGTCCTGACTTTC. Its translation: CASSGRATEILSGANVLTF. The J gene is TRBJ2-6, the V gene TRBV4-1; no firm D call. The germline CDR1 and CDR2 sequences are MGHRA and YSYEKL. The CDR3 is made up of 19 amino acids. V lost 5 bases and J 0 bases, leaving 20 bases between the germline ends.

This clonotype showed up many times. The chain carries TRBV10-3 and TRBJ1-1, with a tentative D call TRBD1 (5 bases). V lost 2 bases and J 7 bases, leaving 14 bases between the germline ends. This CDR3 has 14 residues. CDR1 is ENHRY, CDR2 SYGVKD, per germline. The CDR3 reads CAISERRDPIEAFF. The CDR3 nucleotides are TGTGCCATCAGTGAGAGGCGGGACCCTATTGAAGCTTTCTTT.

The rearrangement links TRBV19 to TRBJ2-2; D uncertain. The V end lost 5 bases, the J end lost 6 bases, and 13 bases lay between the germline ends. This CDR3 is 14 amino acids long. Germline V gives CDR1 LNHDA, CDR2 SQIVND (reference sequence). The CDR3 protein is CASSAYSFSGELFF. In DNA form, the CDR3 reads TGTGCCAGTAGTGCTTACAGCTTCTCCGGGGAGCTGTTTTTT.

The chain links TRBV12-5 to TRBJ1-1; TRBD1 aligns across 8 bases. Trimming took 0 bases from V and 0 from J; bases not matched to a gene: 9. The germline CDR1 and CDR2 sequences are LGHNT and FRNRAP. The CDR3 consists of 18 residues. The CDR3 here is CASGLVTGGSFMNTEAFF. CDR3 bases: TGTGCTAGTGGTTTGGTAACAGGGGGATCTTTCATGAACACTGAAGCTTTCTTT.

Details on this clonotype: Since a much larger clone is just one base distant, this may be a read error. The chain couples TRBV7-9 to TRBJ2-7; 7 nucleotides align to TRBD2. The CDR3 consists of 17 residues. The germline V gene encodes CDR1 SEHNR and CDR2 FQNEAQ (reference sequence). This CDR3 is CAGSLAAAGGSSYEQYF. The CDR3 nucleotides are TGTGCCGGCAGCTTAGCCGCCGCGGGCGGGAGTAGCTACGAGCAGTACTTC.

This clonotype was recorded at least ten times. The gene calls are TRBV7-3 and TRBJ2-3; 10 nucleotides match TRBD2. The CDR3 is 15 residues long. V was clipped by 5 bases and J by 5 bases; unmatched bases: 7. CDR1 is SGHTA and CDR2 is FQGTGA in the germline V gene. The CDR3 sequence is CASSPLAGVLDTQYF. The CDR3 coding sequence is TGTGCCAGCAGCCCCCTAGCGGGAGTATTAGATACGCAGTATTTT.

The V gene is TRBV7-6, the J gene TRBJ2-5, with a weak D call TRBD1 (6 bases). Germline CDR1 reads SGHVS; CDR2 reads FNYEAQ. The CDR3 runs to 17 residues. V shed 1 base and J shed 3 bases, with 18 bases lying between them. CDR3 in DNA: TGTGCCAGCAGCTTAGGTTTGTTGAGGACAGATAAAGAGACCCAGTACTTC. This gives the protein CASSLGLLRTDKETQYF.

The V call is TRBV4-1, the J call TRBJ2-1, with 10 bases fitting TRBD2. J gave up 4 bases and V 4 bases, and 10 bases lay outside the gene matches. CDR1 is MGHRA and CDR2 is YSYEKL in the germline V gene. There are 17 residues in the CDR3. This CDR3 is CASSRLVASGSYNEQFF. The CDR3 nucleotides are TGCGCCAGCAGCCGCCTTGTAGCTAGCGGGAGTTACAATGAGCAGTTCTTC.

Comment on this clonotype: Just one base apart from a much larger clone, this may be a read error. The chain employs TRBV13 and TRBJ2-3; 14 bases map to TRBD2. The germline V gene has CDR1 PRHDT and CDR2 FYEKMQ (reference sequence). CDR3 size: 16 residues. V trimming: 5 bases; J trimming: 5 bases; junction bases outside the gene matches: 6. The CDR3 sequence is CASSTRGLAGVDTQYF. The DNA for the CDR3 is TGTGCCAGCAGCACCCGGGGACTAGCGGGGGTAGATACGCAGTATTTT.

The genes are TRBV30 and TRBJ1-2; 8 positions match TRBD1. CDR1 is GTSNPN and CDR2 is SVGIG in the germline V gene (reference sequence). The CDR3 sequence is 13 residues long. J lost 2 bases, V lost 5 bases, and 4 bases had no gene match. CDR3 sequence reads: CAWDDRGNYGYTF. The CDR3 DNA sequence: TGTGCCTGGGATGACAGGGGCAACTATGGCTACACCTTC.

CDR3 nucleotides: TGTGCCAGCAGCTCCCACCCGGGACAAACGAACACTGAAGCTTTCTTT. Translated, it gives CASSSHPGQTNTEAFF. J is TRBJ1-1 and V is TRBV7-2, with D tentatively TRBD1 (6 bases). Germline V gene lookup returns CDR1 SGHTA and CDR2 FQGNSA. Trimming removed 4 bases at V and 1 base at J, with 16 bases between. This CDR3 is built from 16 residues.

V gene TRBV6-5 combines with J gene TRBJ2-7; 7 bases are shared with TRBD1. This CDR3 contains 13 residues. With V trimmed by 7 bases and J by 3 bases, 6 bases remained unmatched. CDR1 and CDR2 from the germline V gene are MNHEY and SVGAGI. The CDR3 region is CASTDDRDYEQYF. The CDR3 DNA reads TGTGCCAGCACTGATGACAGGGACTACGAGCAGTACTTC.

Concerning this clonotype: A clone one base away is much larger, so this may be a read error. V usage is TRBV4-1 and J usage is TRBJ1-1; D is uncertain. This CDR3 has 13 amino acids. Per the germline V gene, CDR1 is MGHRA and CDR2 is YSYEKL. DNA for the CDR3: TGCGCCAGCCGCCAAGTCAAGGGCACTGAAGCTTTCTTT. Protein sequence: CASRQVKGTEAFF.

CDR3 sequence (DNA): TGTGCCAGCAGAGAGGACAGGGGGGAGACCCAGTACTTC. This encodes CASREDRGETQYF. V and J are TRBV6-1 and TRBJ2-5; 10 bases agree with TRBD1. The length of the CDR3 is 13 residues. Per the germline V gene, CDR1 is MNHNS and CDR2 is SASEGT. With V trimmed by 6 bases and J by 5 bases, 3 bases remained unmatched.